The clone carrying this TCR beta chain was detected many times. Its target is unknown. In TCRdb, the RT-PCR reads were re-called with MiXCR into one record per CDR3 protein. The sample shows about 800,000 distinct CDR3 sequences, approximately 21% of them seen only once. These data belong to a study of response to subunit inactivated influenza vaccine. Findings and limits, study-wide: The study's authors posited that every seasonal influenza vaccination enlists few new T cells.

V was pared by 2 bases and J by 1 base, with 5 bases between. Germline-derived CDR1 and CDR2 are MNHEY and SVGAGI. The CDR3 extends over 14 amino acids. The sample here was PBMCs from blood, taken roughly 5 days after vaccination. The J gene is TRBJ2-2, the V gene TRBV6-5; D is unclear. The sequence was collected from a man in his forties or fifties who received an inactivated influenza vaccine. CDR3 amino acids: CASSYGRNTGELFF. In nucleotides, the CDR3 is TGTGCCAGCAGTTACGGCAGGAACACCGGGGAGCTGTTTTTT.